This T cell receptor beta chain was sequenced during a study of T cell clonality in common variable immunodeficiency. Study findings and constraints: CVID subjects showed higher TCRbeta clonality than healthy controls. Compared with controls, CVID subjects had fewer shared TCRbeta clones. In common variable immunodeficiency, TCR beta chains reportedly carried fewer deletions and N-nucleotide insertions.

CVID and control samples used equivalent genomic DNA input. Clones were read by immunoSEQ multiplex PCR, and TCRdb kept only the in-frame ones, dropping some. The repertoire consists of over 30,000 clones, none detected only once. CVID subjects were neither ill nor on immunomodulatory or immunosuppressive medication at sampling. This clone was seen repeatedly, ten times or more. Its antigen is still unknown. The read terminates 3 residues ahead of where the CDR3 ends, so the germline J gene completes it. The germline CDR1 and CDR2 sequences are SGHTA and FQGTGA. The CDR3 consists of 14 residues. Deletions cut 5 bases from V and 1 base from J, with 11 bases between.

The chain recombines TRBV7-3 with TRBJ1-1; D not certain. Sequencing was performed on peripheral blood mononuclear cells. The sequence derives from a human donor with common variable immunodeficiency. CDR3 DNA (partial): TGTGCCAGCAGCGTAGTCCCAGGGAACACTGAA. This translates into CASSVVPGNTE. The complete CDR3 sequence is CASSVVPGNTEAFF.